This TCR beta chain derives from a study of T cell changes during pregnancy in multiple sclerosis. Assay used: immunoSEQ multiplex PCR; TCRdb lists only in-frame clones, some missing. The sample contains about 110,000 clones, about 94% of which appear only once. The CDR3 has 15 residues. Germline V gene data show CDR1 as MNHEY and CDR2 as SVGAGI. V was clipped by 2 bases and J by 5 bases, with 15 bases between them. The specimen was peripheral blood, collected in the third trimester of pregnancy. The clonotype originates from a female donor with multiple sclerosis, enrolled in a pregnancy study. The chain employs TRBV6-5 and TRBJ1-2, with a tentative D call TRBD1 (6 bases). CDR3 bases: TGTGCCAGCAGTTACAGGGGAACAGGGTCTTATGGCTACACCTTC. Translation gives CASSYRGTGSYGYTF.